This passage covers 9 T cell receptor beta chains from one sample sequenced in a study of naive and memory T cell subsets. Both TRBC1 and TRBC2 were covered by a beta constant-region primer of two equimolar oligonucleotides. Nested alpha and beta constant-region primers with the SP2 primer drove four PCR rounds on ligated cDNA. TCRdb reanalysed the UMI-ligation and nested PCR reads using MiXCR and keeps one entry per CDR3 protein. Of 150,000 or so distinct CDR3 sequences in the sample, 22% were seen once. General study findings and limits: Naive repertoires, especially CD8, held a few larger clonotypes, possibly memory cells re-expressing CD45RA.

Antigens for these TCRs are unknown. The sample consisted of naive CD4+ T cells from blood. The receptor source for this set is a human donor in good health.

The chain couples TRBV27 to TRBJ2-7, with 9 bases aligning to TRBD1. Germline V gene data show CDR1 as MNHEY and CDR2 as SMNVEV (reference sequence). CDR3 length: 14 amino acids. Unmatched junction bases numbered 5, after V lost 3 bases and J lost 5 bases. CDR3 in amino acids: CASSFTGTGHEQYF. The CDR3 region has the DNA TGTGCCAGCAGTTTCACCGGGACAGGGCACGAGCAGTACTTC.

In its sample, this clonotype was seen a few times. J is TRBJ2-4 and V is TRBV28; D possibly uses TRBD1 or TRBD2 (5 bases each). V lost 3 bases to trimming and J lost 5 bases, with 11 bases between them. Germline CDR1 reads MDHEN; CDR2 reads SYDVKM. The CDR3 runs 14 residues. CDR3 sequence (DNA): TGTGCCAGCAGTTTTCGGCGAGGGGAAAACATTCAGTACTTC. It yields the protein CASSFRRGENIQYF.

The chain couples TRBV10-3 to TRBJ2-3, with D hard to call. From germline, CDR1 is ENHRY and CDR2 SYGVKD. CDR3 length equals 15 residues. V lost 5 bases and J lost 6, with 18 bases in between. The CDR3 is CAISSATPSPDTQYF. For the CDR3, the DNA is TGTGCCATCAGTAGCGCGACCCCCAGCCCGGATACGCAGTATTTT.

This clonotype was observed a few times. The chain has TRBV29-1 and TRBJ1-1; possible D gene TRBD1, 6 bases. CDR1 and CDR2 (germline): SQVTM, ANQGSEA. The CDR3 totals 13 residues. V was cut by 7 bases and J by 5 bases, with 17 bases left in between. Here the CDR3 reads CSARGHLRTEAFF. CDR3 nucleotides: TGCAGCGCCAGGGGCCACCTTCGGACTGAAGCTTTCTTT.

This clonotype was seen once. This chain uses TRBV2 with TRBJ1-5, with TRBD1 matching over 7 bases. The CDR3 has 13 residues. The junction had 4 bases not matched to a gene; V was cut back by 10 bases and J by 1 base. Germline V CDR1 and CDR2: SNHLY, FYNNEI. The CDR3 DNA reads as TGTGCCAAGGGACAGCAGAGCAATCAGCCCCAGCATTTT. Amino acid sequence: CAKGQQSNQPQHF.

Here the CDR3 reads CASSLPTRSSYEQYF. In nucleotides, the CDR3 is TGCGCCAGCAGCTTGCCCACCCGATCCTCCTACGAGCAGTACTTC. This chain joins TRBV5-1 and TRBJ2-7, with unresolved D. There are 15 residues in the CDR3. CDR1 SGHRS and CDR2 YFSETQ come from the germline V gene. V was pared by 1 base and J by 0 bases, with 11 bases between.

V is TRBV7-2 and J is TRBJ2-3; 8 bases match TRBD2. V gave up 5 bases and J gave up 7 bases; unmatched junction bases: 11. Per the germline V gene, CDR1 is SGHTA and CDR2 is FQGNSA. The CDR3 is 15 amino acids. This CDR3 reads CASSNRGGTSHTQYF. DNA for the CDR3: TGTGCCAGCAGCAACCGGGGGGGGACTAGTCATACGCAGTATTTT.

The sample holds a few counts of this clonotype. V gene TRBV15 combines with J gene TRBJ2-2; TRBD2 matches 12 bases. The CDR3 consists of 17 residues. V dropped 3 bases and J dropped 4; count of bases not matched to a gene: 6. Germline CDR1 reads LNHNV; CDR2 reads YYDKDF (reference sequence). CDR3 sequence reads: CATSRSWTSGTTGELFF. CDR3 sequence (DNA): TGTGCCACCAGCAGGTCTTGGACTAGCGGGACCACCGGGGAGCTGTTTTTT. The whole variable domain, remainder taken from reference TRBV15 and TRBJ2-2, is DAMVIQNPRYQVTQFGKPVTLSCSQTLNHNVMYWYQQKSSQAPKLLFHYYDKDFNNEADTPDNFQSRRPNTSFCFLDIRSPGLGDTAMYLCATSRSWTSGTTGELFFGEGSRLTVL.

V gene TRBV28 combines with J gene TRBJ1-2; no reliable D call. This CDR3 comprises 14 residues. Germline V gene sequence: CDR1 MDHEN, CDR2 SYDVKM. Deletions cut 7 bases from V and 5 bases from J, with 17 bases between. The DNA of the CDR3 is TGTGCCAGCAATCAAGACGGCCGGCTTTATGGCTACACCTTC. Residues: CASNQDGRLYGYTF.